Listed here are 22 T cell receptor beta chains from one sample, sequenced in a study of blood T cells in healthy people across ages. The authors ran a second PCR of about 7 to 12 cycles using a sample-barcoded 5' primer and a J-beta primer mix. TCRdb redid the calling of the 5' RACE reads with MiXCR, one entry per CDR3 protein. Among about 930,000 distinct CDR3 sequences listed, around 29% were seen once. In addition, the sample was reused for a study of T cells of mothers and their children.

Sequencing was done on a sample of blood. The receptors derive from a woman in her thirties or forties in good health.

This clonotype was seen a few times. The gene calls are TRBV5-1 and TRBJ2-5, with 13 bases lining up with TRBD2. The CDR3 loop spans 17 amino acids. In germline, CDR1 is SGHRS, CDR2 YFSETQ. With 3 bases clipped from V and 11 bases from J, the junction kept 16 bases outside the gene matches. CDR3 DNA sequence: TGCGCCAGCAGCTCCGGGACTAGCGGGGACGGGTACAATGAGCAGTACTTC. It yields the protein CASSSGTSGDGYNEQYF.

This clonotype showed up just a few times. V usage is TRBV21-1 and J usage is TRBJ2-7; TRBD2 reflects the table's D call only, with no check against the DNA. TRBV21-1 represents a pseudogene. The CDR3 runs 13 residues. The CDR3: CASTIGGDYEQYF. For the CDR3, the DNA is TGTGCCAGCACCATCGGGGGGGACTACGAGCAGTACTTC.

This clonotype was picked up many times. The chain combines TRBV15 with TRBJ1-5; a weak D match, TRBD1 (5 bases). The length of the CDR3 is 16 residues. Germline CDR1 LNHNV, CDR2 YYDKDF (reference sequence). V was pared by 0 bases and J by 1 base, with 10 bases between. CDR3 DNA sequence: TGTGCCACCAGCAGAGATTCTTGGGGGAGCAATCAGCCCCAGCATTTT. As protein: CATSRDSWGSNQPQHF.

This clonotype was counted many times. The chain links TRBV20-1 to TRBJ1-4, with D uncertain. V gave up 0 bases and J gave up 5 bases, with 4 bases separating them. This CDR3 contains 12 residues. Germline V gene data show CDR1 as DFQATT and CDR2 as SNEGSKA (reference sequence). The CDR3 bases are TGCAGTGCTAGAGAGACAAATGAAAAACTGTTTTTT. Protein product: CSARETNEKLFF.

This clonotype was observed many times. CDR3 protein: CASSRVGGGSDNEQFF. Written as DNA, the CDR3 is TGCGCCAGCAGTAGAGTCGGGGGGGGCTCGGACAATGAGCAGTTCTTC. The rearrangement links TRBV5-1 to TRBJ2-1, with 8 nucleotides matching TRBD2. Germline V gene sequence: CDR1 SGHRS, CDR2 YFSETQ. CDR3 size: 16 residues. After removal of 5 bases from V and 5 bases from J, the junction contained 12 bases not matched to a gene. The full variable domain, with the rest looked up from reference TRBV5-1 and TRBJ2-1, is KAGVTQTPRYLIKTRGQQVTLSCSPISGHRSVSWYQQTPGQGLQFLFEYFSETQRNKGNFPGRFSGRQFSNSRSEMNVSTLELGDSALYLCASSRVGGGSDNEQFFGPGTRLTVL.

This clonotype was observed many times. The rearrangement joins TRBV27 to TRBJ2-5, with 8 bases lining up with TRBD1. The CDR3 is 13 amino acids. Germline CDR1 is MNHEY and CDR2 is SMNVEV (reference sequence). J was trimmed by 4 bases and V by 4 bases; bases with no gene match: 2. The CDR3 protein is CASSSQGAETQYF. The DNA of the CDR3 is TGTGCCAGCAGTTCCCAGGGGGCAGAGACCCAGTACTTC.

About this clonotype: An end of the junction does not agree with germline; a read error may underlie this. V usage is TRBV7-3 and J usage is TRBJ2-2; 8 bases are a match to TRBD1. Germline-derived CDR1 and CDR2 are SGHTA and FQGTGA. This CDR3 contains 14 residues. CDR3 nucleotide sequence: TGTGCCAGCAGCTTTCAGGGGGCGGCCGGGGAGCGGTTTTTT. Translated, it gives CASSFQGAAGERFF.

This chain connects TRBV4-2 to TRBJ2-5; tentatively, D is TRBD1 or TRBD2 (6 bases each). V was cut by 0 bases and J by 4 bases, with 15 bases left in between. The CDR3 covers 16 residues. Germline CDR1 LGHNA, CDR2 YNFKEQ. For the CDR3, the DNA is TGTGCCAGCAGCCAAGATAGAGGGGGAGGAGGAGAGACCCAGTACTTC. Amino acids: CASSQDRGGGGETQYF.

At least ten counts were recorded for this clonotype. The V gene is TRBV7-8, the J gene TRBJ2-4; 16 bases agree with TRBD2. Germline assignment: CDR1 SGHVS and CDR2 FQNEAQ. CDR3 size: 15 residues. With 6 bases clipped from V and 13 bases from J, the junction kept 9 bases outside the gene matches. The CDR3 region is CASSMTGTSGGEQYF. In nucleotides, the CDR3 is TGTGCCAGCAGTATGACCGGGACTAGCGGGGGGGAGCAGTACTTC.

In its sample, this clonotype was seen a few times. V is TRBV20-1 and J is TRBJ1-2, with 7 positions matching TRBD1. Germline CDR1 is DFQATT and CDR2 is SNEGSKA (reference sequence). CDR3 length: 15 amino acids. Trimming took 6 bases from V and 1 from J; bases not matched to a gene: 11. The DNA of the CDR3 is TGCAGTGCGACCTCAACCGGGACAGTTAACTATGGCTACACCTTC. It yields the protein CSATSTGTVNYGYTF.

This clonotype was seen at least ten times. CDR3 in amino acids: CASSSPRVGEQFF. The CDR3 DNA follows: TGTGCCAGCAGCTCCCCTCGGGTAGGTGAGCAGTTCTTC. The rearrangement links TRBV7-9 to TRBJ2-1; D not resolved. Germline loops: CDR1 SEHNR, CDR2 FQNEAQ (reference sequence). This CDR3 spans 13 amino acids. V was pared by 4 bases and J by 9 bases, with 13 bases between. Drawing the rest from reference TRBV7-9 and TRBJ2-1, the complete variable domain is DTGVSQNPRHKITKRGQNVTFRCDPISEHNRLYWYRQTLGQGPEFLTYFQNEAQLEKSRLLSDRFSAERPKGSFSTLEIQRTEQGDSAMYLCASSSPRVGEQFFGPGTRLTVL.

In regard to this clonotype: At one boundary the junction diverges from the germline segment, which might be a read error. The genes are TRBV7-9 and TRBJ1-4; D might be TRBD1 (6 bases). The CDR3 extends over 16 amino acids. Germline V CDR1 and CDR2: SEHNR, FQNEAQ (reference sequence). The CDR3 reads CAGSPRPRGGHEKRFF. As DNA, the CDR3 is TGTGCCGGCAGCCCCCGTCCGCGGGGGGGGCATGAAAAACGGTTTTTT.

The chain combines TRBV28 with TRBJ2-5; no clear D. The CDR3 spans 12 residues. CDR1 and CDR2 (germline): MDHEN, SYDVKM. V gave up 7 bases and J gave up 11 bases, with 17 bases separating them. The DNA of the CDR3 is TGTGCCAGCACAGACGGTTACAATGAGCAGTACTTC. This translates into CASTDGYNEQYF.

This clonotype showed up many times. The DNA for the CDR3 is TGTGCCAGCAGTTCAGGGGACAGGGGTGAAAATGAGCAGTTCTTC. It codes for CASSSGDRGENEQFF. V and J are TRBV12-3 or TRBV12-4 and TRBJ2-1, with 10 bases matching TRBD1. The CDR3 covers 15 residues. V dropped 4 bases and J dropped 7; count of bases not matched to a gene: 7.

This clonotype was detected a few times. The chain is built from TRBV6-5 and TRBJ2-1; D not resolved. This CDR3 is built from 13 residues. V gave up 2 bases and J gave up 7 bases, with 9 bases separating them. Germline CDR1 and CDR2: MNHEY and SVGAGI. CDR3 in amino acids: CASSYGLLNEQFF. CDR3 bases: TGTGCCAGCAGTTACGGATTGTTGAATGAGCAGTTCTTC.

This clonotype showed up just a few times. Here the CDR3 reads CSARDQKRGGQETQYF. CDR3 DNA: TGCAGTGCTAGAGATCAGAAGCGGGGGGGACAAGAGACCCAGTACTTC. The chain recombines TRBV20-1 with TRBJ2-5; 10 bases align to TRBD2. Germline CDR1 is DFQATT and CDR2 is SNEGSKA (reference sequence). Trimming at V came to 0 bases and at J to 2 bases, leaving 6 bases not matched to a gene. This CDR3 has 16 amino acids.

This chain links TRBV6-2 or TRBV6-3 with TRBJ2-7; TRBD2 might be the D (5 bases). CDR1 is MNHEY, CDR2 SVGEGT, per germline. V dropped 0 bases and J dropped 6 bases, with 12 bases sitting between them. This CDR3 is 14 amino acids long. CDR3: CASSYSRMGSEQYF. DNA of the CDR3: TGTGCCAGCAGTTACTCGAGAATGGGGAGCGAGCAGTACTTC.

The sample holds one count of this clonotype. The chain employs TRBV3-1 and TRBJ2-1, with D perhaps TRBD1 (7 bases). The CDR3 spans 14 residues. Germline assignment: CDR1 LGHDT and CDR2 YNNKEL (reference sequence). V was trimmed by 6 bases and J by 13 bases, leaving 22 bases between them. The CDR3 DNA reads as TGTGCCAGCAGGGACTTTCAGGGGGGAAGAGTTCAGTTCTTC. It yields the protein CASRDFQGGRVQFF.

To note about this clonotype: A junction end diverges from the germline sequence, so it may reflect a read error. V is TRBV6-2 or TRBV6-3 and J is TRBJ2-2; TRBD2 agrees at 7 bases. The CDR3 totals 16 residues. CDR1 is MNHEY, CDR2 SVGEGT, per germline. The CDR3 loop reads CAGTTGGGRNTGERFF. The CDR3 DNA sequence: TGTGCCGGCACCACGGGCGGGGGTAGAAACACCGGGGAGCGGTTTTTT.

This clonotype was seen ten or more times. The V call is TRBV3-1, the J call TRBJ1-2; maybe TRBD1 (5 bases). Germline CDR1 reads LGHDT; CDR2 reads YNNKEL (reference sequence). Trimming removed 1 base from V and 0 bases from J, with 12 bases in between. CDR3 size: 16 residues. CDR3 sequence reads: CASSQAWGPSNYGYTF. In DNA, the CDR3 is TGTGCCAGCAGCCAAGCGTGGGGCCCTTCTAACTATGGCTACACCTTC.

This clonotype was seen more than once but under ten times. The chain carries TRBV28 and TRBJ2-1; 11 positions match TRBD1. The germline gives CDR1 MDHEN, CDR2 SYDVKM. V gave up 5 bases and J gave up 8 bases; unmatched junction bases: 11. CDR3 length: 16 amino acids. DNA for the CDR3: TGTGCCAGCAGTCGGGGGGGGACAGGGGGTCTGGATGAGCAGTTCTTC. Amino acids: CASSRGGTGGLDEQFF.

In its sample, this clonotype was seen many times. Its ends do not fully match the called genes, so a read error is possible. J is TRBJ2-1 and V is TRBV5-1, with 7 nucleotides matching TRBD1. CDR1 and CDR2 (germline): SGHRS, YFSETQ. The CDR3 has 15 amino acids. The CDR3 here is CASSLARTGYNEEFF. CDR3 DNA sequence: TGCGCCAGCAGCTTGGCCAGGACAGGATACAATGAGGAGTTCTTC.